This T cell receptor beta chain was captured by sequencing in a study of blood T cell repertoires in COVID-19. CDR1 and CDR2 (germline): MNHEY, SVGEGT. The CDR3 totals 13 residues. The J segment lost 4 bases and the V segment lost 6 bases, leaving 4 bases of the junction unmatched. Generated by immunoSEQ multiplex PCR, the TCRdb table keeps only in-frame clones and is missing some. The repertoire holds roughly 100,000 clones, with roughly 88% as singletons. Sequences were obtained from peripheral blood. The V gene is TRBV6-2 or TRBV6-3, the J gene TRBJ2-5; 8 bases match TRBD1. This clonotype was sampled from a human donor in a cohort sampled during active COVID-19. CDR3 sequence (DNA): TGTGCCAGCAGCCGTGGGACAGGAGAGACCCAGTACTTC. Translated: CASSRGTGETQYF.